These 5 T cell receptor beta chains share one sample of origin, sequenced in a study of regulatory T cells in long-lasting Graves disease. Sample time point: newly diagnosed GD, antithyroid drugs for less than 3 months. PBMC RNA served as the TCR library source. Combining iRepertoire HTBI primers with Arm-PCR of CDR3 regions, the authors built TCR beta libraries. Using its own MiXCR run on the multiplex PCR reads, TCRdb lists one record per CDR3 protein. The sample has more than 350,000 distinct CDR3 sequences, about 15% seen once. This sample also appeared in a second study, on T cells in Graves' hyperthyroidism and ophthalmopathy.

This material consisted of peripheral blood mononuclear cells (PBMCs), taken at new diagnosis, from a patient treated with antithyroid drugs. Every receptor here comes from a woman aged 30 to 39 with Graves disease.

In this sample, this clonotype turned up many times. This rearrangement joins TRBV29-1 to TRBJ1-1; maybe TRBD1 (6 bases). Per germline, CDR1 SQVTM and CDR2 ANQGSEA. This CDR3 comprises 14 residues. The ends were cut back, 6 bases at V and 3 bases at J, with 17 bases in the middle. The CDR3 is CSVNRQGRYTEAFF. The CDR3, as DNA: TGCAGCGTCAATCGCCAGGGGAGGTACACTGAAGCTTTCTTT.

This clonotype was counted ten times or more. The rearrangement links TRBV30 to TRBJ1-1, with D perhaps matching TRBD1 (5 bases). CDR1 and CDR2 from the germline V gene are GTSNPN and SVGIG (reference sequence). This CDR3 has 12 amino acids. The V and J ends lost 3 bases and 6 bases respectively, with 11 bases between them. CDR3 protein: CAWRQGSPEAFF. CDR3 bases: TGTGCCTGGAGGCAGGGCTCACCTGAAGCTTTCTTT.

This clonotype was seen repeatedly, ten times or more. The chain links TRBV2 to TRBJ1-5; tentative D call: TRBD1 (5 bases). V was pared by 1 base and J by 2 bases, with 9 bases between. This CDR3 spans 15 amino acids. Germline V lookup: CDR1 SNHLY, CDR2 FYNNEI. As DNA, the CDR3 is TGTGCCAGCAGTGAAGAAACAGGCCGCAATCAGCCCCAGCATTTT. Amino acids: CASSEETGRNQPQHF.

Ten or more counts support this clonotype. The chain recombines TRBV18 with TRBJ1-1; 8 bases map to TRBD1. Germline V gene data show CDR1 as KGHSH and CDR2 as LQKENI. The CDR3 covers 12 residues. Unmatched junction bases numbered 4, after V lost 3 bases and J lost 10 bases. CDR3 coding DNA: TGTGCCAGCTCACCTACAGGGGGGCGAGCTTTCTTT. As protein: CASSPTGGRAFF.

This clonotype was picked up a small number of times. The chain has TRBV20-1 and TRBJ2-1; 10 bases map to TRBD2. The CDR3 has 19 amino acids. CDR1 is DFQATT, CDR2 SNEGSKA, per germline (reference sequence). V lost 0 bases and J lost 0; bases outside the gene matches: 11. CDR3 loop: CSARDRSGRAFRSYNEQFF. The DNA for the CDR3 is TGCAGTGCTAGAGATCGAAGCGGGAGGGCCTTCCGCTCCTACAATGAGCAGTTCTTC.